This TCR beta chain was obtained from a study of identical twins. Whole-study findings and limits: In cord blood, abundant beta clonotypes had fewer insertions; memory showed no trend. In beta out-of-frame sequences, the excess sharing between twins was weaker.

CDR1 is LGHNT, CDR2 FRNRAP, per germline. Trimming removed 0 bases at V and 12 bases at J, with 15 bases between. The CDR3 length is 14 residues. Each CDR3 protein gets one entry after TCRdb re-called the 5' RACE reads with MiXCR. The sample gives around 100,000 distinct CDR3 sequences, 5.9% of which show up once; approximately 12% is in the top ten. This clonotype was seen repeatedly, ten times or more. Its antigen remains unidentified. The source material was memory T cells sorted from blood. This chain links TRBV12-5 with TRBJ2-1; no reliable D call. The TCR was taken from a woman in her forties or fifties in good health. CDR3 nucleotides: TGTGCTAGTGGTTTGGTACGGGTAAGCCCAGGGCAGTTCTTC. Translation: CASGLVRVSPGQFF. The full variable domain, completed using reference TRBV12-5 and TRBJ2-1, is DARVTQTPRHKVTEMGQEVTMRCQPILGHNTVFWYRQTMMQGLELLAYFRNRAPLDDSGMPKDRFSAEMPDATLATLKIQPSEPRDSAVYFCASGLVRVSPGQFFGPGTRLTVL.